The rows below give T cell receptor beta chains drawn from one sample of a study of identical twins. Each CDR3 protein gets one entry after TCRdb re-called the 5' RACE reads with MiXCR. The data contain 450,000 to 500,000 distinct CDR3 sequences, roughly an eighth of them singletons. The sample was also reused in another study, on yellow fever vaccine responses in identical twins.

Material for sequencing was CD4+ T cells sorted from blood. These receptors originate from a woman in her late teens or twenties in good health. Each CDR3 is given with its conserved first and last residue. D genes are given only for firm matches. Rows may omit the clone size; those that give it use once, few, many or a size class.

clone size	J gene	V gene	D gene	CDR3 protein	CDR3 DNA
few	TRBJ1-2	TRBV30	NA	CAWSVPSSGRLGYGYTF	TGTGCCTGGAGTGTACCTTCCTCCGGCCGCTTGGGGTATGGCTACACCTTC
few	TRBJ2-7	TRBV7-9	NA	CASSYGTYTYEQYF	TGTGCCAGCAGCTACGGGACATACACCTACGAGCAGTACTTC
NA	TRBJ1-1	TRBV15	NA	CATSRLDPATEAFF	TGTGCCACCAGCAGATTGGACCCAGCTACTGAAGCTTTCTTT
NA	TRBJ2-2	TRBV10-3	NA	CASRRPDTTGELFF	TGTGCCTCGCGACGACCGGACACCACCGGGGAGCTGTTTTTT
few	TRBJ2-1	TRBV27	NA	CASSFYALRTYNEQFF	TGTGCCAGCAGTTTTTATGCCCTTCGCACCTACAATGAGCAGTTCTTC
few	TRBJ2-7	TRBV2	TRBD1	CASSSGQGNFHEQYF	TGTGCCAGCAGCTCGGGACAGGGTAATTTCCACGAGCAGTACTTC
few	TRBJ2-7	TRBV3-1	NA	CASSHSFGGYEQYF	TGTGCCAGCAGCCATTCCTTTGGGGGCTACGAGCAGTACTTC
NA	TRBJ2-2	TRBV5-1	NA	CASAPLTASSAGELFF	TGCGCCAGCGCCCCGTTGACAGCCTCCAGCGCCGGGGAGCTGTTTTTT
few	TRBJ2-2	TRBV25-1	TRBD1	CASRDRGGSGELFF	TGTGCCAGCAGGGACAGGGGAGGGAGCGGGGAGCTGTTTTTT
few	TRBJ2-1	TRBV6-2/TRBV6-3	TRBD2	CASSGLAGGKQFF	TGTGCCAGCAGTGGACTAGCGGGAGGCAAGCAGTTCTTC
few	TRBJ2-7	TRBV9	TRBD2	CASSVDSGSSYEQYF	TGTGCCAGCAGCGTAGATAGCGGGAGCTCCTACGAGCAGTACTTC
few	TRBJ2-3	TRBV20-1	TRBD2	CSATGLLGRTDTQYF	TGCAGTGCTACGGGACTACTCGGACGCACAGATACGCAGTATTTT
few	TRBJ2-3	TRBV16	NA	CASSQSNADTQYF	TGTGCCAGCAGCCAATCGAACGCAGATACGCAGTATTTT
few	TRBJ2-7	TRBV20-1	NA	CSARDAAGPSSYEQYF	TGCAGTGCTAGAGACGCAGCCGGACCCAGCTCCTACGAGCAGTACTTC
few	TRBJ2-2	TRBV12-3/TRBV12-4	NA	CAFKQGNTGELFF	TGTGCCTTCAAACAGGGTAACACCGGGGAGCTGTTTTTT
NA	TRBJ1-4	TRBV6-5	NA	CASSYSSDSLGKKLFF	TGTGCCAGCAGTTACTCATCGGACTCCCTCGGGAAAAAACTGTTTTTT
NA	TRBJ2-5	TRBV7-2	NA	CASSFTSTKETQYF	TGTGCCAGCAGCTTTACTAGCACAAAAGAGACCCAGTACTTC
few	TRBJ1-6	TRBV4-3	NA	CATSTLDNSPLHF	TGCGCCACGTCGACGCTGGATAATTCACCCCTCCACTTT
many	TRBJ2-1	TRBV7-9	TRBD2	CASSLGGSHNEQFF	TGTGCCAGCAGCTTGGGGGGGAGTCACAATGAGCAGTTCTTC
NA	TRBJ1-1	TRBV28	NA	CASSLMGGKAEAFF	TGTGCCAGCAGTTTAATGGGTGGGAAGGCTGAAGCTTTCTTT
NA	TRBJ2-2	TRBV7-9	NA	CASSFPTGELFF	TGTGCCAGCAGCTTTCCAACCGGGGAGCTGTTTTTT
many	TRBJ2-2	TRBV12-3/TRBV12-4	NA	CAIQFIIAGELFF	TGTGCCATCCAGTTTATAATAGCTGGGGAGCTGTTTTTT
few	TRBJ2-4	TRBV7-2	NA	CASTLGHIQYF	TGTGCCAGCACTCTTGGTCACATTCAGTACTTC
NA	TRBJ2-7	TRBV23-1	NA	CASSQQGTSYEQYF	TGCGCCAGCAGCCAACAGGGAACCTCCTACGAGCAGTACTTC
few	TRBJ2-1	TRBV14	NA	CASSPPEGNEQFF	TGTGCCAGCAGCCCGCCGGAGGGGAATGAGCAGTTCTTC
few	TRBJ2-6	TRBV7-9	NA	CASSSRGRASGANVLTF	TGTGCCAGCAGCTCAAGAGGACGAGCGTCTGGGGCCAACGTCCTGACTTTC
few	TRBJ2-1	TRBV20-1	TRBD2	CSASPGGGTSYNEQFF	TGCAGTGCTAGTCCGGGGGGAGGGACTTCCTACAATGAGCAGTTCTTC
few	TRBJ2-7	TRBV9	NA	CASSVEPTSSYEQYF	TGTGCCAGCAGCGTCGAGCCCACGAGCTCCTACGAGCAGTACTTC
NA	TRBJ2-5	TRBV5-1	TRBD2	CASSLRGAGGTTETQYF	TGCGCCAGCAGCTTGAGAGGAGCGGGGGGAACCACAGAGACCCAGTACTTC
NA	TRBJ2-2	TRBV15	NA	CATSGGSGETGELFF	TGTGCCACCAGCGGCGGGTCTGGGGAGACCGGGGAGCTGTTTTTT
NA	TRBJ2-5	TRBV13	TRBD2	CASSATSGKETQYF	TGTGCCAGCAGCGCGACTAGCGGGAAAGAGACCCAGTACTTC
NA	TRBJ1-6	TRBV5-1	NA	CASSGTTAGWDSPLHF	TGCGCCAGCAGCGGTACGACAGCCGGGTGGGATTCACCCCTCCACTTT
many	TRBJ2-6	TRBV5-6	TRBD1	CASSFRPDRAGSGANVLTF	TGTGCCAGCAGCTTCAGACCGGACAGGGCGGGATCTGGGGCCAACGTCCTGACTTTC
few	TRBJ2-3	TRBV18	NA	CASSPIDGRLMDTQYF	TGTGCCAGCTCACCTATCGACGGACGGTTAATGGATACGCAGTATTTT
NA	TRBJ2-2	TRBV6-1	NA	CASRSDSLGTGELFF	TGTGCCAGCAGATCCGACAGCCTGGGGACCGGGGAGCTGTTTTTT
few	TRBJ1-1	TRBV7-2	NA	CASSLTLSTEAFF	TGTGCCAGCAGCTTAACCCTTAGCACTGAAGCTTTCTTT
NA	TRBJ2-1	TRBV6-6	NA	CASSYSVNEQFF	TGTGCCAGCAGTTACTCTGTAAATGAGCAGTTCTTC
many	TRBJ2-1	TRBV20-1	TRBD2	CSASTSGSMHEQFF	TGCAGTGCTAGCACTAGCGGGAGTATGCATGAGCAGTTCTTC
many	TRBJ1-5	TRBV5-5	NA	CASSLQPVNQPQHF	TGTGCCAGCAGCTTGCAACCAGTCAATCAGCCCCAGCATTTT
few	TRBJ2-3	TRBV28	NA	CATQGVLFDTQYF	TGTGCCACACAAGGGGTACTGTTTGATACGCAGTATTTT
few	TRBJ2-2	TRBV27	NA	CASSLYRLDRTGELFF	TGTGCCAGCAGTTTATACAGACTAGACCGCACCGGGGAGCTGTTTTTT
many	TRBJ2-7	TRBV11-2	TRBD1	CASSLALGQEGGRWEQYF	TGTGCCAGCAGCTTAGCTCTGGGACAGGAGGGAGGTCGGTGGGAGCAGTACTTC
few	TRBJ2-2	TRBV12-3/TRBV12-4	TRBD2	CASSLAGVGELFF	TGTGCCAGCAGTCTAGCGGGAGTTGGGGAGCTGTTTTTT
many	TRBJ2-3	TRBV5-1	NA	CASSLGSSGTDTQYF	TGCGCCAGCAGCTTGGGCTCCTCGGGGACAGATACGCAGTATTTT
NA	TRBJ2-1	TRBV10-3	NA	CAISVGSPNEQFF	TGTGCCATCAGTGTTGGCTCTCCCAATGAGCAGTTCTTC
NA	TRBJ1-2	TRBV9	NA	CASSVEALNYGYTF	TGTGCCAGCAGCGTAGAAGCTCTGAACTATGGCTACACCTTC
few	TRBJ1-2	TRBV3-1	NA	CASSQGDGVRGYTF	TGTGCCAGCAGCCAAGGTGACGGGGTGCGAGGCTACACCTTC
few	TRBJ2-3	TRBV7-2	NA	CASSLTADTSTDTQYF	TGTGCCAGCAGTCTTACAGCCGATACTAGCACAGATACGCAGTATTTT
NA	TRBJ2-7	TRBV7-8	TRBD1	CASSLTGSPLEQYF	TGTGCCAGCAGCTTGACAGGGAGTCCCCTCGAGCAGTACTTC
few	TRBJ2-3	TRBV11-2	TRBD2	CASSLTSGGNTQYF	TGTGCCAGCAGCCTCACTAGCGGGGGTAATACGCAGTATTTT
few	TRBJ2-5	TRBV7-2	TRBD1	CASSSMTGARETQYF	TGTGCCAGCAGCTCGATGACAGGGGCGAGGGAGACCCAGTACTTC
few	TRBJ1-2	TRBV12-3/TRBV12-4	NA	CASGHRAEHGYTF	TGTGCCAGCGGACACAGGGCAGAGCATGGCTACACCTTC
NA	TRBJ2-7	TRBV12-3/TRBV12-4	NA	CASSFSWPGATSYEQYF	TGTGCCAGCAGTTTTTCCTGGCCTGGGGCAACATCCTACGAGCAGTACTTC
NA	TRBJ2-2	TRBV3-1	NA	CASSHRTVNTGELFF	TGTGCCAGCAGCCACCGGACAGTGAACACCGGGGAGCTGTTTTTT
NA	TRBJ2-3	TRBV11-2	TRBD2	CASSLDAAGVGPDTQYF	TGTGCCAGCAGCTTAGACGCAGCGGGAGTGGGCCCAGATACGCAGTATTTT
few	TRBJ2-2	TRBV7-3	NA	CASSLNPTPWGNTGELFF	TGTGCCAGCAGCTTAAATCCAACCCCTTGGGGAAACACCGGGGAGCTGTTTTTT
few	TRBJ2-3	TRBV10-3	NA	CAGSRDSSGTDTQYF	TGTGCCGGGTCAAGGGACTCCAGTGGGACGGATACGCAGTATTTT
NA	TRBJ2-3	TRBV20-1	NA	CSARDWGLHLGDTQYF	TGCAGTGCTAGAGATTGGGGGCTACACCTGGGAGATACGCAGTATTTT
few	TRBJ2-3	TRBV14	NA	CASSQERMFPTDTQYF	TGTGCCAGCAGCCAAGAACGGATGTTCCCCACAGATACGCAGTATTTT